Presented here are 27 T cell receptor beta chains from one specimen sequenced in a study of T-cell memory formation after mild COVID-19. TCRdb called the 5' RACE reads again in MiXCR, with one record for every CDR3 protein. Counted here are 300,000 to 350,000 distinct CDR3 sequences, approximately 19% occurring once; the ten biggest clones make up around 21%. The sample was PBMCs or a T cell subset sorted from them (not recorded which). These receptors all stem from a man aged 18 to 35 who had mild COVID-19 (a few samples of this study predate the infection). Cell type and time point are not known.

The chain combines TRBV7-3 with TRBJ2-3; perhaps TRBD1 as D (5 bases). Looked up from germline, CDR1 is SGHTA and CDR2 is FQGTGA. The length of the CDR3 is 15 residues. The V end was cut by 1 base, the J end by 3 bases, with 11 bases between. The CDR3 DNA sequence: TGTGCCAGCAGCTTAAGATCAGGGCCAACAGATACGCAGTATTTT. Protein sequence: CASSLRSGPTDTQYF.

This clonotype was seen only a few times. The CDR3 nucleotides read TGTGCCAGCAGTGGACAGGCCCCTTCCTACGAGCAGTACTTC. It yields the protein CASSGQAPSYEQYF. V usage is TRBV2 and J usage is TRBJ2-7; possibly TRBD1 for D (6 bases). CDR3 size: 14 residues. Germline CDR1 and CDR2: SNHLY and FYNNEI. Trimming took off 4 bases at V and 1 base at J, with 11 bases between the two ends.

The sample holds a few counts of this clonotype. This rearrangement joins TRBV6-2 or TRBV6-3 to TRBJ2-1; 9 bases fit TRBD1. V lost 4 bases, J lost 8 bases, and 9 bases stayed unmatched. Per germline, CDR1 MNHEY and CDR2 SVGEGT. CDR3 length: 15 amino acids. CDR3 amino acids: CASSWRQGVGDEQFF. The DNA of the CDR3 is TGTGCCAGCAGTTGGAGACAGGGGGTCGGGGATGAGCAGTTCTTC.

J is TRBJ2-4 and V is TRBV4-1; 16 nucleotides line up with TRBD2. The V gene's germline CDR1 is MGHRA and CDR2 YSYEKL. V shed 1 base, J shed 6 bases, and the junction held 24 bases outside the gene matches. The CDR3 sequence is 24 residues long. The CDR3 bases are TGCGCCAGCAGCCAAGGACCCCCGGGACTAGCGGGGGGGCGCTTTGAGGGAATAGGAAACATTCAGTACTTC. The encoded protein is CASSQGPPGLAGGRFEGIGNIQYF.

J is TRBJ2-4 and V is TRBV5-6, with D tentatively TRBD1 (6 bases). CDR1 is SGHDT, CDR2 YYEEEE, per germline. V was cut by 4 bases and J by 0 bases, with 8 bases left in between. CDR3 length equals 14 residues. CDR3 coding DNA: TGTGCCAGCAGCCAGACAGGAGCCAAAAACATTCAGTACTTC. Its translation is CASSQTGAKNIQYF.

This sequence joins TRBV7-9 and TRBJ1-1; maybe TRBD1 (5 bases). This CDR3 contains 15 residues. V shed 5 bases and J shed 1 base, with 14 bases lying between them. CDR1 is SEHNR and CDR2 is FQNEAQ in the germline V gene (reference sequence). The CDR3 nucleotides read TGTGCCAGCAGCCCCGGGGGTGTGAGGAACACTGAAGCTTTCTTT. Amino acids: CASSPGGVRNTEAFF.

The rearrangement joins TRBV12-3 or TRBV12-4 to TRBJ1-2; unclear D gene. Trimming stripped 6 bases from V and 8 bases from J, with 16 bases between. The CDR3 is 13 amino acids. As DNA, the CDR3 is TGTGCCAGCAGACCTGGACCAGGCTTGGGCTACACCTTC. It translates to CASRPGPGLGYTF.

This clonotype was recorded once. The V call is TRBV7-2, the J call TRBJ1-5; a possible D gene is TRBD1 (5 bases). V was pared by 8 bases and J by 7 bases, with 18 bases between. CDR1 is SGHTA, CDR2 FQGNSA, per germline. The CDR3 is 14 residues long. The CDR3 is CASGPRAGGQPQHF. The CDR3 DNA sequence: TGTGCCAGCGGCCCCAGGGCAGGAGGGCAGCCCCAGCATTTT.

The rearrangement links TRBV7-9 to TRBJ1-2, with D hard to call. V was clipped by 5 bases and J by 7 bases, with 11 bases between them. CDR3 length: 12 residues. CDR1 and CDR2 (germline): SEHNR, FQNEAQ (reference sequence). CDR3 region: CASSPHLGGYTF. CDR3 sequence (DNA): TGTGCCAGCAGCCCCCACCTGGGTGGCTACACCTTC.

The V gene is TRBV20-1, the J gene TRBJ2-7; D gene uncertain. V lost 0 bases and J lost 5, with 8 bases in between. Germline V CDR1 and CDR2: DFQATT, SNEGSKA (reference sequence). This CDR3 comprises 12 residues. As DNA, the CDR3 is TGCAGTGCTAGAGATCAAACCCACGAGCAGTACTTC. This encodes CSARDQTHEQYF.

This clonotype appeared a few times. This rearrangement joins TRBV4-2 to TRBJ1-4; 7 bases fit TRBD1. Germline CDR1 and CDR2: LGHNA and YNFKEQ. CDR3 size: 15 residues. The J segment lost 6 bases and the V segment lost 4 bases, leaving 8 bases of the junction unmatched. CDR3 nucleotide sequence: TGTGCCAGCAGCCCCCGACAGGGTAGGGATGAAAAACTGTTTTTT. Translated: CASSPRQGRDEKLFF.

In DNA, the CDR3 is TGTGCCAGCAGTCCCGGGGGAGGGGCCGGTCAGCCCCAGCATTTT. Amino acids: CASSPGGGAGQPQHF. The chain has TRBV27 and TRBJ1-5; possible D gene TRBD1, 5 bases. This CDR3 region has 15 residues. Germline V lookup: CDR1 MNHEY, CDR2 SMNVEV (reference sequence). Trimming stripped 5 bases from V and 6 bases from J, with 17 bases between.

This clonotype was seen just once. The chain combines TRBV3-1 with TRBJ1-3; TRBD1 is a possible D gene (5 bases). Between the trimmed V and J ends, which lost 3 bases and 6 bases, there was a span of 9 bases. Germline V gene lookup returns CDR1 LGHDT and CDR2 YNNKEL (reference sequence). This CDR3 comprises 13 residues. CDR3 DNA: TGTGCCAGCAGCCACAGGGTCGCAAACACCATATATTTT. Its translation is CASSHRVANTIYF. The whole variable domain, remainder taken from reference TRBV3-1 and TRBJ1-3, is DTAVSQTPKYLVTQMGNDKSIKCEQNLGHDTMYWYKQDSKKFLKIMFSYNNKELIINETVPNRFSPKSPDKAHLNLHINSLELGDSAVYFCASSHRVANTIYFGEGSWLTVV.

J is TRBJ2-7 and V is TRBV2; possibly TRBD2 for D (6 bases). Germline V gene sequence: CDR1 SNHLY, CDR2 FYNNEI. The CDR3 contains 11 residues. V was cut by 8 bases and J by 3 bases, with 8 bases left in between. For the CDR3, the DNA is TGTGCCAGCCAGGAGGGCTACGAGCAGTACTTC. The encoded protein is CASQEGYEQYF.

This clonotype has at least ten counts. The chain links TRBV7-2 to TRBJ2-3; D uncertain. Deletions cut 5 bases from V and 6 bases from J, with 9 bases between. Per the germline V gene, CDR1 is SGHTA and CDR2 is FQGNSA. The CDR3 spans 12 residues. CDR3 nucleotides: TGTGCCAGCAGCCCCCATCGGGATACGCAGTATTTT. Amino acid sequence: CASSPHRDTQYF.

The V call is TRBV7-9, the J call TRBJ2-5; possibly TRBD1 or TRBD2 for D (5 bases each). This CDR3 has 13 residues. The V end was cut by 7 bases, the J end by 4 bases, with 13 bases between. Germline V gene lookup returns CDR1 SEHNR and CDR2 FQNEAQ (reference sequence). CDR3 region: CASTRGVGETQYF. The CDR3, as DNA: TGTGCCAGCACCCGAGGGGTTGGAGAGACCCAGTACTTC.

This clonotype was counted a few times. The V and J genes are TRBV6-2 or TRBV6-3 and TRBJ2-1; no firm D call. V lost 0 bases and J 10 bases, leaving 10 bases between the germline ends. The CDR3 runs to 13 residues. The V gene's germline CDR1 is MNHEY and CDR2 SVGEGT. DNA for the CDR3: TGTGCCAGCAGTTACTCTTCCAGTACGGAGCAGTTCTTC. Translating gives CASSYSSSTEQFF.

This clonotype was picked up a small number of times. The chain carries TRBV18 and TRBJ1-3, with D possibly TRBD1 on 5 matching bases. CDR1 and CDR2 (germline): KGHSH, LQKENI. V lost 6 bases and J lost 0, with 15 bases in between. This CDR3 spans 16 amino acids. For the CDR3, the DNA is TGTGCCAGCTCCGACAGCCAAATGAACTCTGGAAACACCATATATTTT. The encoded protein is CASSDSQMNSGNTIYF.

For the CDR3, the DNA is TGTGCCAGCAGCCCTAGCGGGTTGCTAGACTACGAGCAGTACGTC. Translated, it gives CASSPSGLLDYEQYV. V is TRBV7-9 and J is TRBJ2-7, with 8 bases that match TRBD2. Germline lookup yields CDR1 SEHNR and CDR2 FQNEAQ (reference sequence). The CDR3 runs 15 residues. J was trimmed by 3 bases and V by 5 bases; bases with no gene match: 9.

This clonotype turned up a few times. V usage is TRBV28 and J usage is TRBJ2-3; a weak D match, TRBD2 (5 bases). Germline CDR1 reads MDHEN; CDR2 reads SYDVKM. This CDR3 region has 16 residues. The germline V and J ends were trimmed by 3 bases and 5 bases, with 18 bases remaining between them. The CDR3 loop reads CASSFRRAGGGDTQYF. CDR3 bases: TGTGCCAGCAGTTTCAGACGGGCGGGCGGAGGAGATACGCAGTATTTT.

V usage is TRBV2 and J usage is TRBJ2-1; D is perhaps TRBD1 (6 bases). CDR1 and CDR2 from the germline V gene are SNHLY and FYNNEI. The CDR3 is 13 residues long. Trimming left V 6 bases short and J 6 bases short, with 12 bases between. The CDR3 is CASRKDSFNEQFF. The CDR3 DNA reads as TGTGCCAGCAGGAAGGACAGCTTCAATGAGCAGTTCTTC.

This clonotype was observed at least ten times. V is TRBV7-2 and J is TRBJ2-1, with 7 bases lining up with TRBD2. The CDR3 runs to 15 residues. Germline V gene sequence: CDR1 SGHTA, CDR2 FQGNSA. V gave up 5 bases and J gave up 8 bases; unmatched junction bases: 12. In DNA, the CDR3 is TGTGCCAGCAGCCCGGAGGCGGGGGTTTTCTATGAGCAGTTCTTC. It specifies CASSPEAGVFYEQFF.

This clonotype was found a few times. The rearrangement links TRBV20-1 to TRBJ2-5; D is possibly TRBD1 (5 bases). With 6 bases removed from V and 0 bases from J, the gap between germline ends came to 8 bases. CDR3 length: 12 residues. CDR1 DFQATT and CDR2 SNEGSKA come from the germline V gene (reference sequence). CDR3 in amino acids: CSARTHQETQYF. CDR3 coding DNA: TGCAGTGCGCGGACACACCAAGAGACCCAGTACTTC.

This clonotype was seen a handful of times. The CDR3 DNA follows: TGTGCCAGCAGTCGGACTAGCGGGGCCTACACAGATACGCAGTATTTT. This sequence encodes CASSRTSGAYTDTQYF. The rearrangement uses TRBV6-6 and TRBJ2-3; 12 nucleotides agree with TRBD2. The CDR3 spans 16 residues. CDR1 is MNHNY and CDR2 is SVGAGI in the germline V gene (reference sequence). Trimming took 5 bases from V and 2 from J; bases not matched to a gene: 5.

The chain is built from TRBV7-4 and TRBJ1-6, with D tentatively TRBD1 (5 bases). The V end was cut by 5 bases, the J end by 11 bases, with 10 bases between. Germline V CDR1 and CDR2: SGHVT, SQSDAQ. The CDR3 runs to 12 residues. CDR3 in amino acids: CASSGAVPPLHF. The CDR3 DNA reads TGTGCCAGCAGCGGGGCGGTTCCACCCCTCCACTTT.

The chain carries TRBV20-1 and TRBJ1-5; 11 bases agree with TRBD1. This CDR3 is built from 15 residues. V lost 5 bases, J lost 9 bases, and 12 bases stayed unmatched. Germline V gene sequence: CDR1 DFQATT, CDR2 SNEGSKA (reference sequence). CDR3 sequence: CSAGPGQGAMRPQHF. Here the CDR3 DNA reads TGCAGTGCTGGACCCGGACAGGGGGCGATGAGGCCCCAGCATTTT.

This clonotype occurred a few times. The chain has TRBV5-1 and TRBJ2-1; either TRBD1 or TRBD2 may supply D (5 bases each). V gave up 0 bases and J gave up 5 bases, with 12 bases separating them. Looked up from germline, CDR1 is SGHRS and CDR2 is YFSETQ. The CDR3 has 15 amino acids. The CDR3 loop reads CASSLAERGDNEQFF. In nucleotides, the CDR3 is TGCGCCAGCAGCTTGGCGGAGAGGGGAGACAATGAGCAGTTCTTC.